Below, 20 T cell receptor beta chains from the same sample are listed, as sequenced in a study of graft-versus-host responses after intestinal transplantation (dated by TCRdb to the early 2020s). Dithiothreitol, EDTA incubations and collagenase D digestion were used to isolate intraepithelial and lamina propria lymphocytes from graft specimens. Receptor libraries were prepared by the immunoSEQ multiplex PCR assay. Here the immuneACCESS table is served through TCRdb, limited to in-frame sequences with V and J called. Missing clones are a known gap in these copies; in checked studies unresolved V genes cover under half, and the rest lacks a known reason. This sample comprises approximately 10,000 clones, about 80% of them detected only once. In total, the top ten clones hold approximately 4.5% of the sample. The sample was ileum tissue, taken roughly 5 months after intestinal transplantation. All receptors come from a human patient who received an intestinal transplant, so some T cells may come from the graft donor.

By share, this clone ranks as medium-sized (0.01 to 0.1%). This rearrangement joins TRBV4-2 to TRBJ2-3; a weak D match, TRBD2 (5 bases). The CDR3 loop spans 15 amino acids. Germline assignment: CDR1 LGHNA and CDR2 YNFKEQ. V lost 1 base and J 1 base, leaving 9 bases between the germline ends. CDR3 sequence: CASSQGAGGTDTQYF. CDR3 bases: TGTGCCAGCAGCCAAGGGGCCGGGGGCACAGATACGCAGTATTTT.

This clone was counted only a few times. The rearrangement uses TRBV4-2 and TRBJ2-2; 9 bases match TRBD1. The CDR3 extends over 16 amino acids. Germline V gene sequence: CDR1 LGHNA, CDR2 YNFKEQ. V was clipped by 3 bases and J by 5 bases; unmatched bases: 7. In nucleotides, the CDR3 is TGTGCCAGCAGCCATCTGGACAGGGGAGGAACCGGGGAGCTGTTTTTT. It specifies CASSHLDRGGTGELFF.

The V gene is TRBV7-9, the J gene TRBJ1-1; perhaps TRBD1 as D (6 bases). Per the germline V gene, CDR1 is SEHNR and CDR2 is FQNEAQ (reference sequence). V lost 6 bases to trimming and J lost 7 bases, with 9 bases between them. The CDR3 is made up of 11 amino acids. The CDR3 region has the DNA TGTGCCAGCAGGCTGGACAGTGAAGCTTTCTTT. Translating it yields CASRLDSEAFF.

This clone was seen only a few times. The J gene is TRBJ2-7, the V gene TRBV7-2, with 16 bases aligning to TRBD2. The CDR3 sequence is 15 residues long. Germline assignment: CDR1 SGHTA and CDR2 FQGNSA. Trimming cost V 4 bases and J 7 bases; bases outside gene matches: 4. CDR3 sequence (DNA): TGTGCCAGCAGCTACACGGGACTAGCGGGAGGGGAGCAGTACTTC. Translation gives CASSYTGLAGGEQYF. The whole variable domain, filled in from reference TRBV7-2 and TRBJ2-7, reads GAGVSQSPSNKVTEKGKDVELRCDPISGHTALYWYRQSLGQGLEFLIYFQGNSAPDKSGLPSDRFSAERTGGSVSTLTIQRTQQEDSAVYLCASSYTGLAGGEQYFGPGTRLTVT.

The V and J genes are TRBV6-6 and TRBJ1-5, with 7 nucleotides matching TRBD1. The germline V gene encodes CDR1 MNHNY and CDR2 SVGAGI (reference sequence). Unmatched junction bases numbered 5, after V lost 0 bases and J lost 3 bases. CDR3 length: 16 amino acids. As DNA, the CDR3 is TGTGCCAGCAGTTACTCACGGGACAGTCTCAATCAGCCCCAGCATTTT. It codes for CASSYSRDSLNQPQHF.

The rearrangement links TRBV5-1 to TRBJ2-7; the D gene is possibly TRBD2 (7 bases). Deletions cut 2 bases from V and 2 bases from J, with 11 bases between. CDR1 and CDR2 (germline): SGHRS, YFSETQ. This CDR3 spans 14 amino acids. The CDR3 region is CASSLRGAAYEQYF. The CDR3, as DNA: TGCGCCAGCAGCTTACGGGGGGCGGCCTACGAGCAGTACTTC.

The chain couples TRBV25-1 to TRBJ1-6; 8 bases map to TRBD1. CDR3 length equals 17 residues. Per the germline V gene, CDR1 is MGHDK and CDR2 is SYGVNS. The ends lost 3 bases at V and 0 bases at J; junction bases unmatched: 4. CDR3 coding DNA: TGTGCCAGCAGTGACAGGGGGCCTAGCTCCTATAATTCACCCCTCCACTTT. Translating it yields CASSDRGPSSYNSPLHF.

This clone appeared once. The genes are TRBV19 and TRBJ2-1; TRBD2 agrees at 9 bases. V trimming: 6 bases; J trimming: 2 bases; junction bases outside the gene matches: 5. Germline lookup yields CDR1 LNHDA and CDR2 SQIVND (reference sequence). The CDR3 runs 15 residues. DNA of the CDR3: TGTGCCAGTAGGCCCCGCGGGAGGGCCTACAATGAGCAGTTCTTC. Amino acid sequence: CASRPRGRAYNEQFF.

As concerns this clone: The identical CDR3 is also encoded by other nucleotide sequences in the sample. The chain carries TRBV20-1 and TRBJ2-5; D remains ambiguous. CDR1 is DFQATT, CDR2 SNEGSKA, per germline (reference sequence). The V end was cut by 0 bases, the J end by 5 bases, with 4 bases between. The CDR3 consists of 11 residues. The CDR3, as DNA: TGCAGTGCTAGAGATCGGGAGACCCAGTACTTC. Protein sequence: CSARDRETQYF.

The rearrangement links TRBV11-2 to TRBJ2-7; possibly TRBD1 for D (5 bases). Germline V gene lookup returns CDR1 SGHAT and CDR2 FQNNGV. This CDR3 comprises 15 residues. V was trimmed by 1 base and J by 2 bases, leaving 12 bases between them. CDR3 amino acids: CASSLVFRAAYEQYF. Here the CDR3 DNA reads TGTGCCAGCAGCTTAGTATTCAGGGCCGCCTACGAGCAGTACTTC.

The V call is TRBV5-4, the J call TRBJ2-2, with TRBD1 as a possible D gene (5 bases). Germline CDR1 is SGHNT and CDR2 is YYREEE (reference sequence). The ends were cut back, 0 bases at V and 2 bases at J, with 14 bases in the middle. This CDR3 is 17 amino acids long. The CDR3 here is CASSLVQGVLNTGELFF. The DNA for the CDR3 is TGTGCCAGCAGCTTGGTTCAAGGGGTGTTAAACACCGGGGAGCTGTTTTTT.

In this sample, this clone turned up once. V gene TRBV11-2 combines with J gene TRBJ2-1, with 12 nucleotides matching TRBD2. Germline assignment: CDR1 SGHAT and CDR2 FQNNGV. With 4 bases clipped from V and 6 bases from J, the junction kept 4 bases outside the gene matches. This CDR3 is built from 15 residues. This CDR3 is CASSSTTSGSNEQFF. The CDR3 bases are TGTGCCAGCAGCTCCACGACTAGCGGGAGCAATGAGCAGTTCTTC.

This chain connects TRBV27 to TRBJ2-7, with TRBD1 identical over 7 bases. The CDR3 is 15 amino acids. The ends lost 3 bases at V and 4 bases at J; junction bases unmatched: 9. Germline V gene lookup returns CDR1 MNHEY and CDR2 SMNVEV (reference sequence). The CDR3 region is CASSFRDSRFYEQYF. Written as DNA, the CDR3 is TGTGCCAGCAGTTTCCGGGACAGTCGGTTTTACGAGCAGTACTTC.

This clone was detected only a few times. The rearrangement uses TRBV7-2 and TRBJ1-2; D is undetermined. CDR3 length: 13 amino acids. CDR1 and CDR2 from the germline V gene are SGHTA and FQGNSA. The V and J ends lost 1 base and 4 bases respectively, with 7 bases between them. The CDR3 nucleotides read TGTGCCAGCAGCTTAGATCTTGTCTATGGCTACACCTTC. It codes for CASSLDLVYGYTF.

The genes are TRBV28 and TRBJ1-1; 8 nucleotides match TRBD1. CDR1 is MDHEN, CDR2 SYDVKM, per germline. This CDR3 contains 17 residues. With V trimmed by 5 bases and J by 6 bases, 17 bases remained unmatched. The chain's CDR3 is CASSPRTGIGLLAEAFF. The CDR3 nucleotides are TGTGCCAGCAGTCCGCGGACAGGGATAGGTTTACTTGCTGAAGCTTTCTTT.

The chain has TRBV19 and TRBJ2-1, with 9 bases aligning to TRBD1. The length of the CDR3 is 14 residues. Per the germline V gene, CDR1 is LNHDA and CDR2 is SQIVND (reference sequence). The J segment lost 7 bases and the V segment lost 5 bases, leaving 6 bases of the junction unmatched. The CDR3 sequence: CASSYGQGRNEQFF. CDR3 DNA: TGTGCCAGTAGTTACGGACAGGGGCGGAATGAGCAGTTCTTC. The whole variable domain, remainder taken from reference TRBV19 and TRBJ2-1, is DGGITQSPKYLFRKEGQNVTLSCEQNLNHDAMYWYRQDPGQGLRLIYYSQIVNDFQKGDIAEGYSVSREKKESFPLTVTSAQKNPTAFYLCASSYGQGRNEQFFGPGTRLTVL.

The V and J genes are TRBV7-8 and TRBJ1-5; no clear D gene. In germline, CDR1 is SGHVS, CDR2 FQNEAQ. The CDR3 totals 15 residues. Trimming left V 5 bases short and J 1 base short, with 12 bases between. CDR3 protein: CASSPETVSNQPQHF. CDR3 sequence (DNA): TGTGCCAGCAGCCCGGAGACGGTGAGCAATCAGCCCCAGCATTTT.

The genes are TRBV6-1 and TRBJ1-2; D may be TRBD1 (5 bases). The CDR3 has 14 amino acids. Germline loops: CDR1 MNHNS, CDR2 SASEGT. V lost 6 bases and J 4 bases, leaving 15 bases between the germline ends. This CDR3 reads CASRVYGGVYGYTF. The CDR3 DNA reads TGTGCCAGCAGGGTCTATGGAGGGGTCTATGGCTACACCTTC.

V usage is TRBV6-6 and J usage is TRBJ2-2; D gene ambiguous. The CDR3 totals 13 residues. The V gene lost 6 bases and the J gene lost 6 bases, with 11 bases spanning the gap. CDR1 is MNHNY and CDR2 is SVGAGI in the germline V gene (reference sequence). The CDR3 nucleotides read TGTGCCAGCAGACGATTCCTAGCCGGGGAGCTGTTTTTT. This sequence encodes CASRRFLAGELFF.

The V gene is TRBV5-1, the J gene TRBJ1-1, with 7 positions matching TRBD1. The germline gives CDR1 SGHRS, CDR2 YFSETQ. This CDR3 has 15 amino acids. J gave up 4 bases and V 0 bases, and 6 bases lay outside the gene matches. CDR3 residues: CASSLAVQGPTEAFF. The DNA of the CDR3 is TGCGCCAGCAGCTTGGCGGTACAGGGGCCCACTGAAGCTTTCTTT.